This TCR beta chain was sequenced for a study of blood T cell repertoires in COVID-19. Study as a whole: Sources were T cells, B-cell-depleted T cells, or PBMCs; the material itself was cDNA or gDNA.

The CDR3 is 14 residues long. The ends were cut back, 0 bases at V and 3 bases at J, with 6 bases in the middle. Germline loops: CDR1 LNHNV, CDR2 YYDKDF (reference sequence). Using immunoSEQ multiplex PCR, the repertoire was profiled, and TCRdb retains in-frame clones only, with some absent. This repertoire shows approximately 89,000 clones, 70% to 80% found once; its top ten account for around a quarter. The sequence was collected from a man aged 70-80 years with acute or convalescent COVID-19. J is TRBJ2-1 and V is TRBV15; D is uncertain. Source material: peripheral blood. The CDR3 loop reads CATSRDPSYNEQFF. The CDR3 region has the DNA TGTGCCACCAGCAGAGATCCGAGCTACAATGAGCAGTTCTTC.